This T cell receptor beta chain appears in the sequencing data of a study of T cells in Graves' hyperthyroidism and ophthalmopathy. Study-level points and caveats: Most expanded thyroid clonotypes above 0.001 also appeared in blood. Progression to ophthalmopathy was predicted a median of roughly 6.6 months early.

Notes on this clonotype: What it binds is not known.

RNA transcripts were the template for amplifying TCR beta CDR3 regions. The primer set for the first-round RT-PCR of the TCR CDR3 was HTBI. TCRdb reanalysed the multiplex PCR reads using MiXCR and keeps one entry per CDR3 protein. There are over 700,000 distinct CDR3 sequences in the sample; over 15% occur only once, and 16% lies in the top ten. Aged 18 to 65, the patients had hyperthyroidism that was newly diagnosed and had lasted under 2 months. The blood specimen was taken at initial hyperthyroidism diagnosis, before any ophthalmopathy symptoms. V was cut by 7 bases and J by 3 bases, with 7 bases left in between. In germline, CDR1 is GTSNPN, CDR2 SVGIG (reference sequence). The CDR3 is made up of 12 amino acids.

The chain employs TRBV30 and TRBJ2-6; D is ambiguous. The sequence came from a woman aged 45 to 65 with Graves' hyperthyroidism that later progressed to Graves' ophthalmopathy. Sequenced: blood. The CDR3 protein is CASDSGANVLTF. The DNA of the CDR3 is TGTGCCTCCGATAGTGGGGCCAACGTCCTGACTTTC.